The 15 T cell receptor beta chains presented below share a single source sample, sequenced in a study of blood T cell repertoires in COVID-19. Sequencing was performed with immunoSEQ multiplex PCR; in TCRdb, only in-frame clones are kept and a portion is missing. There are about 140,000 clones in the sample; around 73% occur only once, and around 5.5% lies in the top ten. The sample consisted of PBMCs or T cells enriched from blood (not recorded which). The receptors here all came from a woman between 45 and 65 years old who had recovered from COVID-19.

In DNA form, the CDR3 reads TGTGCCAGCAGCCCAGGGGTTCCTGAGCAGTTCTTC. It encodes CASSPGVPEQFF. The chain joins TRBV11-1 to TRBJ2-1, with D possibly being TRBD1 (6 bases). Germline V gives CDR1 SGHAT, CDR2 FQDESV (reference sequence). Trimming pared 5 bases from V and 9 bases from J, leaving 11 bases between. This CDR3 has 12 amino acids. Full variable domain (remainder filled in from reference TRBV11-1 and TRBJ2-1): EAEVAQSPRYKITEKSQAVAFWCDPISGHATLYWYRQILGQGPELLVQFQDESVVDDSQLPKDRFSAERLKGVDSTLKIQPAELGDSAMYLCASSPGVPEQFFGPGTRLTVL.

The chain joins TRBV3-1 (or the pseudogene TRBV3-2) to TRBJ1-2; 7 bases line up with TRBD1. Trimming removed 1 base from V and 8 bases from J; junction bases left unmatched: 7. CDR1 is LGHDT and CDR2 is YNNKEL in the germline V gene (reference sequence). This CDR3 is built from 14 residues. CDR3 region: CASSQGRGEEGYTF. CDR3 nucleotides: TGTGCCAGCAGCCAAGGCAGGGGGGAGGAGGGCTACACCTTC.

This clone was recorded a few times. This chain connects TRBV29-1 to TRBJ2-6, with TRBD1 matching over 8 bases. The CDR3 has 16 residues. V shed 6 bases, J shed 0 bases, and the junction held 7 bases outside the gene matches. In germline, CDR1 is SQVTM, CDR2 ANQGSEA. This CDR3 reads CSVSAGGVSGANVLTF. CDR3 nucleotides: TGCAGCGTGTCGGCAGGGGGCGTCTCTGGGGCCAACGTCCTGACTTTC. The variable domain in full, with the rest retrieved from reference TRBV29-1 and TRBJ2-6, is SAVISQKPSRDICQRGTSLTIQCQVDSQVTMMFWYRQQPGQSLTLIATANQGSEATYESGFVIDKFPISRPNLTFSTLTVSNMSPEDSSIYLCSVSAGGVSGANVLTFGAGSRLTVL.

This chain connects TRBV28 to TRBJ2-5; D gene unclear. Germline V gene lookup returns CDR1 MDHEN and CDR2 SYDVKM. The CDR3 is 10 amino acids. V was trimmed by 10 bases and J by 5 bases, leaving 8 bases between them. The CDR3 is CATSVETQYF. The CDR3 nucleotides read TGTGCCACCTCCGTCGAGACCCAGTACTTC.

The chain uses TRBV10-3 and TRBJ1-3; unclear D gene. The CDR3 totals 11 residues. V was cut by 3 bases and J by 12 bases, with 9 bases left in between. Germline V CDR1 and CDR2: ENHRY, SYGVKD. The CDR3 reads CAISEEGDIYF. CDR3 nucleotides: TGTGCCATCAGTGAAGAGGGAGACATATATTTT.

This sequence joins TRBV7-3 and TRBJ1-6; D is uncertain. The CDR3 runs 13 residues. Germline V CDR1 and CDR2: SGHTA, FQGTGA. V lost 5 bases and J 10 bases, leaving 12 bases between the germline ends. This CDR3 reads CASSLSGGSPLHF. Here the CDR3 DNA reads TGTGCCAGCAGCCTCTCCGGAGGCTCACCCCTCCACTTT. The whole variable domain, remainder taken from reference TRBV7-3 and TRBJ1-6, is GAGVSQTPSNKVTEKGKYVELRCDPISGHTALYWYRQSLGQGPEFLIYFQGTGAADDSGLPNDRFFAVRPEGSVSTLKIQRTERGDSAVYLCASSLSGGSPLHFGNGTRLTVT.

V is TRBV10-3 and J is TRBJ1-1, with TRBD1 as a possible D gene (6 bases). The CDR3 consists of 12 residues. Per germline, CDR1 ENHRY and CDR2 SYGVKD. The V end was cut by 1 base, the J end by 6 bases, with 6 bases between. In DNA, the CDR3 is TGTGCCATCAGTGAGTACAGGGCTGAAGCTTTCTTT. Translated, it gives CAISEYRAEAFF.

The rearrangement joins TRBV27 to TRBJ1-1, with a weak D call TRBD1 (5 bases). The V gene's germline CDR1 is MNHEY and CDR2 SMNVEV (reference sequence). The CDR3 extends over 13 amino acids. Trimming shortened V by 1 base and J by 8 bases, and 11 bases separated the two germline ends. In DNA form, the CDR3 reads TGTGCCAGCAGTTTATACTGGGGCTCGGAAGCTTTCTTT. Protein sequence: CASSLYWGSEAFF.

The J gene is TRBJ2-7, the V gene TRBV23-1; 10 bases align to TRBD1. TRBV23-1 is filed as an ORF, its function uncertain. After removal of 0 bases from V and 3 bases from J, the junction contained 8 bases not matched to a gene. The CDR3 is made up of 17 amino acids. CDR3 sequence (DNA): TGCGCCAGCAGTCAATCGAGCGGGACAGGGGCACTCTACGAGCAGTACGTC. Translating gives CASSQSSGTGALYEQYV.

Only one count was recorded for this clone. The CDR3 protein is CASSQRRLAGGYNEQFF. For the CDR3, the DNA is TGTGCCAGCAGCCAGAGGCGGCTAGCGGGGGGATACAATGAGCAGTTCTTC. This chain joins TRBV7-9 and TRBJ2-1; 11 bases agree with TRBD2. CDR1 and CDR2 (germline): SEHNR, FQNEAQ (reference sequence). V dropped 5 bases and J dropped 4; count of bases not matched to a gene: 10. This CDR3 has 17 amino acids.

The chain combines TRBV4-1 with TRBJ1-2; tentatively, D is TRBD1 (6 bases). The germline V gene encodes CDR1 MGHRA and CDR2 YSYEKL. The germline V and J ends were trimmed by 4 bases and 4 bases, with 13 bases remaining between them. CDR3 length: 14 amino acids. In DNA, the CDR3 is TGCGCCAGCAGCCCTAACCGGGACACCTATGGCTACACCTTC. Its protein is CASSPNRDTYGYTF.

The CDR3 region has the DNA TGTGCCTGGAGTGTGACTCAGGGCTACGAGCAGTACTTC. Translating gives CAWSVTQGYEQYF. The chain is built from TRBV30 and TRBJ2-7, with a tentative D call TRBD1 (5 bases). The CDR3 length is 13 residues. The ends were cut back, 0 bases at V and 3 bases at J, with 9 bases in the middle. The germline V gene has CDR1 GTSNPN and CDR2 SVGIG (reference sequence).

The V gene is TRBV7-9, the J gene TRBJ2-7; 7 nucleotides line up with TRBD1. The CDR3 is made up of 12 amino acids. Per the germline V gene, CDR1 is SEHNR and CDR2 is FQNEAQ (reference sequence). The junction had 3 bases not matched to a gene; V was cut back by 5 bases and J by 5 bases. Here the CDR3 DNA reads TGTGCCAGCAGCACAACAGGGGACGAGCAGTACGTC. It specifies CASSTTGDEQYV.

The chain combines TRBV12-3 or TRBV12-4 with TRBJ2-1; D is possibly TRBD1 (5 bases). The CDR3 totals 13 residues. The V end lost 5 bases, the J end lost 3 bases, and 8 bases lay between the germline ends. CDR3 coding DNA: TGTGCCAGCAGTCCCGACAGCTACAATGAGCAGTTCTTC. As protein: CASSPDSYNEQFF.

The gene calls are TRBV4-2 and TRBJ1-5; perhaps TRBD1 as D (5 bases). Germline loops: CDR1 LGHNA, CDR2 YNFKEQ. CDR3 length equals 16 residues. Trimming took off 0 bases at V and 5 bases at J, with 14 bases between the two ends. The CDR3 region is CASSQEGGDLDQPQHF. The CDR3 DNA is TGTGCCAGCAGCCAAGAGGGGGGGGACCTAGATCAGCCCCAGCATTTT.